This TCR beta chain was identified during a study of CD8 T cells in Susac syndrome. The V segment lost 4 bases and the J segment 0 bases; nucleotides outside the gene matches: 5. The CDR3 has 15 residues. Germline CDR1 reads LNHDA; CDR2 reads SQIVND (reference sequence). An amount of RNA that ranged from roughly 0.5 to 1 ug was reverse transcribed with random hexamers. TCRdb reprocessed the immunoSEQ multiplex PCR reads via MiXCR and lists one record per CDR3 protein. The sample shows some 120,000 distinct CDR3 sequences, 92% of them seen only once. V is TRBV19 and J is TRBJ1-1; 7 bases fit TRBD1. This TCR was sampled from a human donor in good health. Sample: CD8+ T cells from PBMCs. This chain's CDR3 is CASSTSGQMNTEAFF. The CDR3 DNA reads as TGTGCCAGTAGTACGTCGGGACAGATGAACACTGAAGCTTTCTTT.